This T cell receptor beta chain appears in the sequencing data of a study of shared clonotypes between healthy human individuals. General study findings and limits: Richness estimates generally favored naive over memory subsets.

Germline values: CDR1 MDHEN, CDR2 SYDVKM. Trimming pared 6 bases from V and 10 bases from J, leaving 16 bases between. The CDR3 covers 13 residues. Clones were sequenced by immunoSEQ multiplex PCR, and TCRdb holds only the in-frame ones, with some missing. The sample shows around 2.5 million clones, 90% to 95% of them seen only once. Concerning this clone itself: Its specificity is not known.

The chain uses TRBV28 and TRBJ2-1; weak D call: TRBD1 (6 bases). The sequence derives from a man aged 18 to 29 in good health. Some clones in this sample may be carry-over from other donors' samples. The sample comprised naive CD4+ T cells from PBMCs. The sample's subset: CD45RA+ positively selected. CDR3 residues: CASRNQGRGEQFF. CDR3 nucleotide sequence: TGTGCCAGCAGGAATCAGGGGCGTGGGGAGCAGTTCTTC.